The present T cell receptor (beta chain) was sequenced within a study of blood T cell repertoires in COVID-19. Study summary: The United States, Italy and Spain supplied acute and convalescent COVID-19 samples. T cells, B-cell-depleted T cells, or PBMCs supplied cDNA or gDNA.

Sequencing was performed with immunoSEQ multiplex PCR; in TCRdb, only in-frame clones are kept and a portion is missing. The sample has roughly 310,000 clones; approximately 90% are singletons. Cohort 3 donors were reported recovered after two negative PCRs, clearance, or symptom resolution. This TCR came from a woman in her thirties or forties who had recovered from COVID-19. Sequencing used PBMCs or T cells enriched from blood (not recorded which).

CDR3 coding DNA: TGTGCCACCAGTGATGTAGGCAGGGCGAGCACCGGGGAGCTGTTTTTT. Translated: CATSDVGRASTGELFF. The genes are TRBV24-1 and TRBJ2-2; maybe TRBD1 (5 bases). This CDR3 region has 16 residues. Between the trimmed V and J ends, which lost 3 bases and 4 bases, there was a span of 14 bases. CDR1 and CDR2 (germline): KGHDR, SFDVKD.